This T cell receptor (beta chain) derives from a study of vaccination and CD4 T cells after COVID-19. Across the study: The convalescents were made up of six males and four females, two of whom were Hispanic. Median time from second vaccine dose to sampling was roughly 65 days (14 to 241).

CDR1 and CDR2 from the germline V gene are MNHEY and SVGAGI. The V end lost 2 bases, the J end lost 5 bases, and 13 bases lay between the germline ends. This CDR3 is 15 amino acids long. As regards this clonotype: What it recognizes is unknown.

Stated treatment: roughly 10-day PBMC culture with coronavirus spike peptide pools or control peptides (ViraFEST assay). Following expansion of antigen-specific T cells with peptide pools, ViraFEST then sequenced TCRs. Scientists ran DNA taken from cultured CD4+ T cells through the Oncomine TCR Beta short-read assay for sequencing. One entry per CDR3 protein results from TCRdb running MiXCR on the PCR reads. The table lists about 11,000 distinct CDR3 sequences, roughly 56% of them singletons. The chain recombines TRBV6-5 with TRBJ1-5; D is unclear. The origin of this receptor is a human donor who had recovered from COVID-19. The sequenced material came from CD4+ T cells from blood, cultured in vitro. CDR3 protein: CASSYRGSSDQPQHF. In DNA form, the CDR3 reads TGTGCCAGCAGTTACCGCGGGTCCTCAGATCAGCCCCAGCATTTT.